Following are 21 T cell receptor beta chains from one sample sequenced in a study of blood T cell repertoires in COVID-19. Generated by immunoSEQ multiplex PCR, the TCRdb table keeps only in-frame clones and is missing some. The table has some 170,000 clones, 65% to 80% seen once. Specimen: peripheral blood. The receptors were sampled from a man between 60 and 75 years old with acute or convalescent COVID-19.

The chain combines TRBV18 with TRBJ2-2; 7 bases map to TRBD2. Germline assignment: CDR1 KGHSH and CDR2 LQKENI. The length of the CDR3 is 13 residues. Germline trimming cut 6 bases from V and 5 bases from J; bases unmatched to any gene: 3. This chain's CDR3 is CASSRGETGELFF. Written as DNA, the CDR3 is TGTGCCAGCTCTCGGGGGGAGACCGGGGAGCTGTTTTTT. The complete variable domain, with remaining parts taken from reference TRBV18 and TRBJ2-2, reads NAGVMQNPRHLVRRRGQEARLRCSPMKGHSHVYWYRQLPEEGLKFMVYLQKENIIDESGMPKERFSAEFPKEGPSILRIQQVVRGDSAAYFCASSRGETGELFFGEGSRLTVL.

CDR3 amino acids: CATEENYGYTF. The CDR3 DNA reads TGTGCCACCGAAGAGAACTATGGCTACACCTTC. The chain is built from TRBV19 and TRBJ1-2; D is uncertain. Germline CDR1 and CDR2: LNHDA and SQIVND (reference sequence). This CDR3 comprises 11 residues. V gave up 10 bases and J gave up 2 bases, with 8 bases separating them.

The chain links TRBV12-5 to TRBJ2-7; the D gene is possibly TRBD2 (5 bases). The CDR3 is made up of 13 amino acids. V was shortened by 0 bases and J by 6 bases, with 9 bases between the two germline ends. Germline lookup yields CDR1 LGHNT and CDR2 FRNRAP. The CDR3 bases are TGTGCTAGTGGTTTGGTATCTCGGGGCGAGCAGTACTTC. It yields the protein CASGLVSRGEQYF.

The CDR3 reads CASSVVGTAEAFF. The CDR3 coding sequence is TGTGCCAGCAGCGTAGTGGGGACAGCTGAAGCTTTCTTT. This sequence joins TRBV9 and TRBJ1-1, with TRBD1 matching over 7 bases. CDR1 and CDR2 from the germline V gene are SGDLS and YYNGEE. After removal of 0 bases from V and 6 bases from J, the junction contained 2 bases not matched to a gene. The CDR3 totals 13 residues.

V is TRBV5-4 and J is TRBJ1-2; D may be TRBD1 (6 bases). Germline assignment: CDR1 SGHNT and CDR2 YYREEE (reference sequence). Trimming took 0 bases from V and 2 from J, leaving 8 bases between them. CDR3 length: 14 residues. The CDR3 here is CASSLVGTNYGYTF. The CDR3 region has the DNA TGTGCCAGCAGCTTGGTCGGGACAAACTATGGCTACACCTTC.

The chain couples TRBV27 to TRBJ2-3, with D unclear. The CDR3 has 14 residues. Germline V lookup: CDR1 MNHEY, CDR2 SMNVEV (reference sequence). V was pared by 6 bases and J by 6 bases, with 16 bases between. CDR3 residues: CASSLIPSGDTQYF. The CDR3, as DNA: TGTGCCAGCAGCCTAATACCGTCCGGGGATACGCAGTATTTT.

This chain uses TRBV10-3 with TRBJ1-1, with 7 bases aligning to TRBD1. In germline, CDR1 is ENHRY, CDR2 SYGVKD. This CDR3 comprises 13 residues. Losses at the gene ends were 3 bases for V and 5 bases for J; bases not matched to a gene: 3. CDR3 sequence reads: CAISDNRGTEAFF. CDR3 DNA sequence: TGTGCCATCAGTGACAACAGGGGTACTGAAGCTTTCTTT.

The chain uses TRBV5-1 and TRBJ1-1, with 8 bases that match TRBD1. Trimming removed 0 bases from V and 1 base from J; junction bases left unmatched: 8. Germline CDR1 SGHRS, CDR2 YFSETQ. The CDR3 consists of 17 residues. The CDR3 sequence: CASSLDQGARPNTEAFF. The CDR3 DNA is TGCGCCAGCAGCTTGGACCAGGGGGCTCGCCCGAACACTGAAGCTTTCTTT.

The V gene is TRBV2, the J gene TRBJ1-6; D ambiguous. Germline CDR1 and CDR2: SNHLY and FYNNEI. The CDR3 loop spans 14 amino acids. V lost 4 bases and J lost 7, with 11 bases in between. CDR3 protein: CASSGVAGNSPLHF. For the CDR3, the DNA is TGTGCCAGCAGTGGTGTTGCGGGGAATTCACCCCTCCACTTT. Full variable domain (outside the CDR3, taken from reference TRBV2 and TRBJ1-6): EPEVTQTPSHQVTQMGQEVILRCVPISNHLYFYWYRQILGQKVEFLVSFYNNEISEKSEIFDDQFSVERPDGSNFTLKIRSTKLEDSAMYFCASSGVAGNSPLHFGNGTRLTVT.

This chain connects TRBV5-1 to TRBJ2-1; 12 bases are shared with TRBD1. Germline loops: CDR1 SGHRS, CDR2 YFSETQ. This CDR3 has 17 residues. With V trimmed by 2 bases and J by 7 bases, 10 bases remained unmatched. CDR3 in amino acids: CASSLTGTGGGLNEQFF. CDR3 sequence (DNA): TGCGCCAGCAGCTTAACCGGGACAGGGGGCGGATTGAATGAGCAGTTCTTC.

The chain joins TRBV4-3 to TRBJ2-2; 8 nucleotides agree with TRBD1. The CDR3 has 16 amino acids. Germline V gene sequence: CDR1 LGHNA, CDR2 YSLEER. Trimming cost V 3 bases and J 3 bases; bases outside gene matches: 6. CDR3 nucleotides: TGCGCCAGCAGCCAGAGGACAGGGCGTGACACCGGGGAGCTGTTTTTT. It is translated as CASSQRTGRDTGELFF.

This clone appeared a single time. The chain uses TRBV10-2 and TRBJ1-5; possible D gene TRBD1, 6 bases. Germline loops: CDR1 WSHSY, CDR2 SAAADI. CDR3 size: 14 residues. The V gene lost 6 bases and the J gene lost 5 bases, with 14 bases spanning the gap. CDR3 in DNA: TGCGCCAGCAGCTCTACAGGGTTGTATCAGCCCCAGCATTTT. Its protein is CASSSTGLYQPQHF.

In nucleotides, the CDR3 is TGTGCCACCAGTGATTATGGCGGGGGGCTAGATACGCAGTATTTT. Translated: CATSDYGGGLDTQYF. J is TRBJ2-3 and V is TRBV24-1, with 8 positions matching TRBD2. The CDR3 loop spans 15 amino acids. Germline-derived CDR1 and CDR2 are KGHDR and SFDVKD. V trimming: 2 bases; J trimming: 5 bases; junction bases outside the gene matches: 5.

V is TRBV12-3 or TRBV12-4 and J is TRBJ2-5; 8 nucleotides line up with TRBD2. The CDR3 contains 12 residues. Losses at the gene ends were 3 bases for V and 10 bases for J; bases not matched to a gene: 4. Written as DNA, the CDR3 is TGTGCCAGCAGTTTGGCGGGGGGCGGCCAGTACTTC. It codes for CASSLAGGGQYF.

The V gene is TRBV11-2, the J gene TRBJ1-3; D unresolved. V shed 1 base and J shed 7 bases, with 5 bases lying between them. The CDR3 is made up of 12 amino acids. Germline V CDR1 and CDR2: SGHAT, FQNNGV. In nucleotides, the CDR3 is TGTGCCAGCAGCTTAGGCGTGAACACCATATATTTT. Its translation: CASSLGVNTIYF. The full variable domain, rest sourced from reference TRBV11-2 and TRBJ1-3, is EAGVAQSPRYKIIEKRQSVAFWCNPISGHATLYWYQQILGQGPKLLIQFQNNGVVDDSQLPKDRFSAERLKGVDSTLKIQPAKLEDSAVYLCASSLGVNTIYFGEGSWLTVV.

In regard to this clone: This specimen includes other DNA sequences encoding the same CDR3. The J gene is TRBJ2-7, the V gene TRBV7-2; 7 positions agree with TRBD1. Germline trimming cut 3 bases from V and 4 bases from J; bases unmatched to any gene: 6. The CDR3 length is 14 residues. The germline CDR1 and CDR2 sequences are SGHTA and FQGNSA. The chain's CDR3 is CASSFYRGLYEQYF. For the CDR3, the DNA is TGTGCCAGCAGCTTTTACAGGGGTTTGTACGAGCAGTACTTC.

This clone was observed at least ten times. This chain joins TRBV10-3 and TRBJ1-2; the match to TRBD1 covers 11 bases. Germline V lookup: CDR1 ENHRY, CDR2 SYGVKD. The junction had 10 bases not matched to a gene; V was cut back by 5 bases and J by 8 bases. The CDR3 spans 15 residues. Here the CDR3 reads CAISSESGTGGGYTF. The CDR3 coding sequence is TGTGCCATCAGTTCAGAATCCGGGACAGGGGGAGGCTACACCTTC.

The chain employs TRBV7-2 and TRBJ1-3; maybe TRBD1 (5 bases). This CDR3 spans 15 amino acids. The V end was cut by 4 bases, the J end by 8 bases, with 18 bases between. Germline CDR1 and CDR2: SGHTA and FQGNSA. CDR3 nucleotides: TGTGCCAGCAGCTCCCCAGGGTCAGGTGTGCACACCATATATTTT. This translates into CASSSPGSGVHTIYF.

The gene calls are TRBV27 and TRBJ1-2; 8 bases agree with TRBD1. The CDR3 totals 13 residues. J gave up 5 bases and V 2 bases, and 1 base lay outside the gene matches. The V gene's germline CDR1 is MNHEY and CDR2 SMNVEV (reference sequence). CDR3 protein: CASSLGQGYGYTF. Here the CDR3 DNA reads TGTGCCAGCAGTTTAGGACAGGGATATGGCTACACCTTC.

This chain joins TRBV21-1 and TRBJ2-2; the D call of TRBD1 is as the table states it, not checked on the DNA. TRBV21-1 is described as a pseudogene. The CDR3 has 16 residues. CDR3 DNA sequence: TGTGCCAGCAGCAAACCGGGCAGGGGAAGCACCGGGGAGCTGTTTTTT. As protein: CASSKPGRGSTGELFF.

The rearrangement links TRBV24-1 to TRBJ1-2; TRBD1 aligns across 7 bases. The CDR3 runs to 14 residues. Germline V gene lookup returns CDR1 KGHDR and CDR2 SFDVKD. Losses at the gene ends were 5 bases for V and 5 bases for J; bases not matched to a gene: 7. CDR3 region: CATSAGTALYGYTF. Written as DNA, the CDR3 is TGTGCCACCAGTGCCGGGACAGCGCTATATGGCTACACCTTC.